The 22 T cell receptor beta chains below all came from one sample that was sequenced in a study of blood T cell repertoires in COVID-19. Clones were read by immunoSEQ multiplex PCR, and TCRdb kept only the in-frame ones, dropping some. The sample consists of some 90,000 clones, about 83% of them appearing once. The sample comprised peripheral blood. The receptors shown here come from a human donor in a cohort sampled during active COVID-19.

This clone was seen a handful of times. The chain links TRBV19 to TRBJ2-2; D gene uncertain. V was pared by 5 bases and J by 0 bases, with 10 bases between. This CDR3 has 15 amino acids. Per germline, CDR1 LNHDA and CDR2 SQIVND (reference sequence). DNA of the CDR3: TGTGCCAGTAGTCGAACTACCCCGAACACCGGGGAGCTGTTTTTT. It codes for CASSRTTPNTGELFF.

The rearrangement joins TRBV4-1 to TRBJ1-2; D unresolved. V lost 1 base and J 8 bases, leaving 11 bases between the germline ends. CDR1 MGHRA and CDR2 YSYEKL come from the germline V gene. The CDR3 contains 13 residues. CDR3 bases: TGCGCCAGCAGCCAAGCACAAAACCAAGGCTACACCTTC. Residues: CASSQAQNQGYTF.

The CDR3 is CASSPYPGQVSGNTIYF. The DNA of the CDR3 is TGTGCCAGCAGCCCGTACCCGGGACAGGTCTCTGGAAACACCATATATTTT. The V gene is TRBV9, the J gene TRBJ1-3; 8 bases align to TRBD1. The V segment lost 4 bases and the J segment 0 bases; nucleotides outside the gene matches: 9. Germline V gene sequence: CDR1 SGDLS, CDR2 YYNGEE. CDR3 length: 17 amino acids.

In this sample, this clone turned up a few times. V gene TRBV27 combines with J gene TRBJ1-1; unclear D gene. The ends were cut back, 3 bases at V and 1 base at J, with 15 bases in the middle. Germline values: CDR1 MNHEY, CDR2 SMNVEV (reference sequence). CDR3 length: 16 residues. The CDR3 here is CASSFYRKQANTEAFF. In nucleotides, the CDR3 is TGTGCCAGCAGTTTCTACCGAAAGCAAGCGAACACTGAAGCTTTCTTT.

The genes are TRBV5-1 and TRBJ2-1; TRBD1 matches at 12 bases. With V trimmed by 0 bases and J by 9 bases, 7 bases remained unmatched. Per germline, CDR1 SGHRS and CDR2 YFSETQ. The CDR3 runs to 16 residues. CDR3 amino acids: CASSLGPGQGAGEQFF. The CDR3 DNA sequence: TGCGCCAGCAGCTTGGGTCCGGGACAGGGGGCCGGTGAGCAGTTCTTC.

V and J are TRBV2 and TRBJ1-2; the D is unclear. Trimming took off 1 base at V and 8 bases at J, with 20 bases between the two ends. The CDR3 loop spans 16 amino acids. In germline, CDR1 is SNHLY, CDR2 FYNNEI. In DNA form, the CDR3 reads TGTGCCAGCAGTGAAGAGGCAGGTCGGGTCTCGGGAGGCTACACCTTC. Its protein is CASSEEAGRVSGGYTF.

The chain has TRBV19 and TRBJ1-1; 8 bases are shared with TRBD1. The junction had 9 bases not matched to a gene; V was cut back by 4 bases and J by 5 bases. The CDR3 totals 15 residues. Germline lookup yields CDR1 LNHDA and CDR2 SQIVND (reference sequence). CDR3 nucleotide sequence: TGTGCCAGTAGTAGTCCGAGACAGGGGAGGACTGAAGCTTTCTTT. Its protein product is CASSSPRQGRTEAFF.

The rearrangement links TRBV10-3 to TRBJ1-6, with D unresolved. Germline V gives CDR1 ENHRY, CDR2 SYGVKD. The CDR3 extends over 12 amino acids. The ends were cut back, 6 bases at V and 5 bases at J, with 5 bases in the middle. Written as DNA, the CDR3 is TGTGCCATCAGCCACAATAATTCACCCCTCCACTTT. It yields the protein CAISHNNSPLHF.

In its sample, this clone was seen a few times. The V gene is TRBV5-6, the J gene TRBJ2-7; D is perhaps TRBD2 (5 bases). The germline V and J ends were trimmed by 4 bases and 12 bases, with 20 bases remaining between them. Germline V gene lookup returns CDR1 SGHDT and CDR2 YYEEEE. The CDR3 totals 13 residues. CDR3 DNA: TGTGCCAGCAGCGTGGAGGACGGGGTAATTTGGTACTTC. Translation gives CASSVEDGVIWYF. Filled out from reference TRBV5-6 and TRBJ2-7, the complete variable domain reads DAGVTQSPTHLIKTRGQQVTLRCSPKSGHDTVSWYQQALGQGPQFIFQYYEEEERQRGNFPDRFSGHQFPNYSSELNVNALLLGDSALYLCASSVEDGVIWYFGPGTRLTVT.

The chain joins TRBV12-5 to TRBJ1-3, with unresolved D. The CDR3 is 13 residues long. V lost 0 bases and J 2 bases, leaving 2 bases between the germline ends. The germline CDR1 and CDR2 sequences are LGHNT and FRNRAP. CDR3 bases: TGTGCTAGTGGTTTGGTCGCTGGAAACACCATATATTTT. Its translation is CASGLVAGNTIYF.

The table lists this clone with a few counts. The CDR3 sequence is CASSQNRGKLFF. In DNA, the CDR3 is TGTGCCAGCAGCCAAAATCGGGGAAAACTGTTTTTT. The chain links TRBV3-1 (or the pseudogene TRBV3-2) to TRBJ1-4; D ambiguous. Trimming removed 2 bases from V and 10 bases from J, with 8 bases in between. The CDR3 runs 12 residues. Germline values: CDR1 LGHDT, CDR2 YNNKEL (reference sequence).

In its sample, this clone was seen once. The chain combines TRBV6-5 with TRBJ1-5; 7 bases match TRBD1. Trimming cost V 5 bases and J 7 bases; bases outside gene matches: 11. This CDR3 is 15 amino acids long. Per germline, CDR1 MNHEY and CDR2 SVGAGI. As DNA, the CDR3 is TGTGCCAGCAGTCACAAGACAGGGTTTGGGCAGCCCCAGCATTTT. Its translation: CASSHKTGFGQPQHF.

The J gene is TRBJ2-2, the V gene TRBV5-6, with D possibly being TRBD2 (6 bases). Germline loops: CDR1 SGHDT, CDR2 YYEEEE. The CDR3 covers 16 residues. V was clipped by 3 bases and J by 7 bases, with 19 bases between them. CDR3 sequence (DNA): TGTGCCAGCAGCTCCCTATCCGGGAGAATGGTCGGGGAGCTGTTTTTT. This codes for CASSSLSGRMVGELFF.

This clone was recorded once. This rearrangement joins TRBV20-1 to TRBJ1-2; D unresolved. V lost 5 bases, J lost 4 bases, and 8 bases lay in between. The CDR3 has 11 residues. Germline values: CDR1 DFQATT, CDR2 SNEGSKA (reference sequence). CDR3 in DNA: TGCAGTGCTGGAAACAGCTATGGCTACACCTTC. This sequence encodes CSAGNSYGYTF.

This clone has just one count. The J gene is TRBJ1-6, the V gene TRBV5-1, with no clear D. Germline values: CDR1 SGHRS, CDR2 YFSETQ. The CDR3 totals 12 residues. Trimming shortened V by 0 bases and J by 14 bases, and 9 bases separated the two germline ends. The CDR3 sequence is CASSLEGGSLHF. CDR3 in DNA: TGCGCCAGCAGCTTGGAAGGCGGATCCCTCCACTTT.

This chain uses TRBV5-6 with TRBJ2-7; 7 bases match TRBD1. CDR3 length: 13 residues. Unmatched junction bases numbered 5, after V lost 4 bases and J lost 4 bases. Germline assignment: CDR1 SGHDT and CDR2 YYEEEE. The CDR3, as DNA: TGTGCCAGCAGCGACGGACAGGTATACGAGCAGTACTTC. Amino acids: CASSDGQVYEQYF.

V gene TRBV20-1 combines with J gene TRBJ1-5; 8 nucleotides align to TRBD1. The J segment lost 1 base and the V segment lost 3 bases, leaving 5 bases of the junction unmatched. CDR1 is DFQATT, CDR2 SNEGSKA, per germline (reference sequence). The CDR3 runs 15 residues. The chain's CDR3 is CSASRAGGSNQPQHF. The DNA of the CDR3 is TGCAGTGCTAGTAGGGCAGGGGGCAGCAATCAGCCCCAGCATTTT.

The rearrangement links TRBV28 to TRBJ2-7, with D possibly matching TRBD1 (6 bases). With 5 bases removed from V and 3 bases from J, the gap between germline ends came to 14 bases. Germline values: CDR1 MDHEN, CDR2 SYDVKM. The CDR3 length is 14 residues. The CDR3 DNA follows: TGTGCCAGCAGTAAACAGGGTGTAGGCTACGAGCAGTACTTC. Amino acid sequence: CASSKQGVGYEQYF.

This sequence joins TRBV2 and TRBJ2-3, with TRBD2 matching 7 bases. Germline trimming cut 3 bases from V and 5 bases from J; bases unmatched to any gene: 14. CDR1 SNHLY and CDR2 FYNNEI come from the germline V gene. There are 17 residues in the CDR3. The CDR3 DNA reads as TGTGCCAGCAGTGACCCACTGAGCGGGGCGCGGGGAGATACGCAGTATTTT. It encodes CASSDPLSGARGDTQYF.

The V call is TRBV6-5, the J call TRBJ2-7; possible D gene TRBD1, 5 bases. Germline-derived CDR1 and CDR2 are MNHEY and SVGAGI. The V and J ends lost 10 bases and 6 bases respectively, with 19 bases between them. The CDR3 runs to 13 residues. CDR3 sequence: CATQGQGTPEQYF. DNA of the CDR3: TGTGCCACCCAGGGCCAGGGAACCCCCGAGCAGTACTTC.

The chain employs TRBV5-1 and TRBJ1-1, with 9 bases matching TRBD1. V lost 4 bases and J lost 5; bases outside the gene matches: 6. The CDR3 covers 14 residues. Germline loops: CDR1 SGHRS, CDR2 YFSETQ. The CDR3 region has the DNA TGCGCCAGCAGCCCACAGGGGGCAAAAACTGAAGCTTTCTTT. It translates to CASSPQGAKTEAFF.

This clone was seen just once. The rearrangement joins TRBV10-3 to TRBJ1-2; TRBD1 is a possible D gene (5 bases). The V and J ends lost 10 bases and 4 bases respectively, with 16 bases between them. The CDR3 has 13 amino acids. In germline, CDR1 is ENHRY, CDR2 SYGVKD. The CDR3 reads CATTSQGAYGYTF. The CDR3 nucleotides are TGTGCCACCACCTCCCAGGGCGCCTATGGCTACACCTTC.